This T cell receptor (beta chain) emerged from a study of human T cells and chemical hapten exposure. Study context: Minor pooled library volume differences mainly drove per-sample TCR yield variation. Study observations and caveats: There was no change with DPC sensitization in TCRs above 1 in 1000 frequency.

Single cDNA molecules in the library carried unique molecular identifiers attached during preparation. In the authors' methods: Sample TCR totals centred on a median of 95,638, ranging about 23,224 to 700,000. One entry per CDR3 protein results from TCRdb running MiXCR on the RACE reads. TCRdb's processing, not the authors' own work, is the source of the V and J calls. This sample has 100,000 to 150,000 distinct CDR3 sequences, with 9% to 10% found just once. Time point in this sample: healthy volunteer bleed at 2 weeks. Total RNA extraction was carried out from unfractionated whole blood. On this clonotype itself: Antigen: not known.

Germline-derived CDR1 and CDR2 are LGHDT and YNNKEL (reference sequence). CDR3 length equals 14 residues. Trimming cost V 1 base and J 6 bases, with 10 bases left between them. The sequence was obtained from a male donor in good health. Some clones in this sample may be carry-over from other donors' samples. The chain has TRBV3-1 and TRBJ2-1; no reliable D call. Sequencing input: whole blood. CDR3 region: CASSQASGFNEQFF. The CDR3 nucleotides read TGTGCCAGCAGCCAAGCGAGTGGCTTCAATGAGCAGTTCTTC.